This is a list of T cell receptor beta chains from one sample in a study of OX40 agonist ivuxolimab in advanced cancers. Sequencing used immunoSEQ multiplex PCR; TCRdb keeps in-frame clones, though not all of them. The table shows about 91,000 clones, with 70% to 90% occurring only once. The sequencing used CD4+ or CD8+ T cells sorted from blood, collected in a trial of the OX40 agonist ivuxolimab. These receptors all stem from an adult with an advanced solid tumor such as melanoma, head and neck, liver or kidney cancer. CDR3s include the opening cysteine and the closing phenylalanine or tryptophan. Each record gives: CDR3 length, J gene, D gene, V gene, clone size, CDR3 DNA, CDR3 protein. The D gene is left open where the match is weak. The size entry is marked missing in some rows and otherwise reads once, few, many or a size class.

12,TRBJ1-2,NA,TRBV5-4,NA,TGTGCCAGCAGTCGGGGGGCGGATGGCTACACCTTC,CASSRGADGYTF
11,TRBJ1-4,NA,TRBV20-1,once,TGCAGTCCCCGGGGGGTCGAAAAACTGTTTTTT,CSPRGVEKLFF
16,TRBJ2-1,TRBD2,TRBV25-1,NA,TGTGCCAGCAGTGAATATAAAACTAGCGGGGGGGCAACGCAGTTCTTC,CASSEYKTSGGATQFF
15,TRBJ2-5,NA,TRBV2,NA,TGTGCCAGCAGGATACCAGGGGTCAGCCAAGAGACCCAGTACTTC,CASRIPGVSQETQYF
14,TRBJ2-7,NA,TRBV9,once,TGTGCCAGCAGCGTAGTGGCCAGCTCCTACGAGCAGTACTTC,CASSVVASSYEQYF
13,TRBJ1-2,NA,TRBV6-5,once,TGTGCCAGCAGGAAAGAAAGGAGCTATGGCTACACCTTC,CASRKERSYGYTF
13,TRBJ1-1,NA,TRBV5-6,NA,TGTGCCAGCAGCCAAACCCCCGGGAGCGAAGCTTTCTTT,CASSQTPGSEAFF
15,TRBJ2-5,TRBD2,TRBV7-2,NA,TGTGCCAGCAGCTTTCAGCGGGGGTACCAAGAGACCCAGTACTTC,CASSFQRGYQETQYF
16,TRBJ2-2,NA,TRBV5-1,once,TGCGCCAGCAGACGGGGCGAGGAGGCGAACACCGGGGAGCTGTTTTTT,CASRRGEEANTGELFF
17,TRBJ1-1,NA,TRBV7-8,NA,TGTGCCAGCAGCCTAGGGGCGGGGGCTAATAGGAACACTGAAGCTTTCTTT,CASSLGAGANRNTEAFF
16,TRBJ2-3,NA,TRBV5-1,NA,TGCGCCAGCAGCTTGGCCCGGGGGGCCCGCACAGATACGCAGTATTTT,CASSLARGARTDTQYF
14,TRBJ2-1,NA,TRBV28,few,TGTGCCAGCACGACTAGTGGGGGGGCCGATGAGCAGTTCTTC,CASTTSGGADEQFF
18,TRBJ2-1,NA,TRBV5-1,NA,TGCGCCAGCAGCTTGGGGCTAGTGGGGGGACGCGACTACAATGAGCAGTTCTTC,CASSLGLVGGRDYNEQFF
14,TRBJ2-7,TRBD1,TRBV2,NA,TGTGCCAGCAGTTACTTGGGACAGGGAGGCGAGCAGTACTTC,CASSYLGQGGEQYF
15,TRBJ2-7,NA,TRBV5-5,NA,TGTGCCAGCAGCTTGGGGCAGTGGAGCTCCTACGAGCAGTACTTC,CASSLGQWSSYEQYF
15,TRBJ2-5,TRBD1,TRBV5-1,once,TGCGCCAGCAGCATACAGGGGGCCCTTCAAGAGACCCAGTACTTC,CASSIQGALQETQYF
17,TRBJ2-7,TRBD2,TRBV27,NA,TGTGCCAGCAGTCGGTCCCCCGGGGGGTTGGGCACCTACGAGCAGTACTTC,CASSRSPGGLGTYEQYF
10,TRBJ1-2,NA,TRBV2,once,TGTGCCAGCAGTGAGAGTGGCTACACCTTC,CASSESGYTF
16,TRBJ2-3,NA,TRBV5-4,NA,TGTGCCAGCAGCTCCAGGGGACACGCTAGCACAGATACGCAGTATTTT,CASSSRGHASTDTQYF
17,TRBJ1-5,TRBD1,TRBV28,NA,TGTGCCAGCACCATGGGGCAGGGGGGGATGAGCAATCAGCCCCAGCATTTT,CASTMGQGGMSNQPQHF
13,TRBJ1-4,NA,TRBV6-1,NA,TGTGCCAGCAGTTTTGGGGAGGGGGAAAAACTGTTTTTT,CASSFGEGEKLFF
13,TRBJ1-4,NA,TRBV2,NA,TGTGCCAGCAGTGAAGAACGAGGCGAAAAACTGTTTTTT,CASSEERGEKLFF
14,TRBJ1-1,NA,TRBV11-2,NA,TGTGCCAGCAGCCCTAGGGTAGGGAGCACTGAAGCTTTCTTT,CASSPRVGSTEAFF
14,TRBJ2-5,NA,TRBV19,once,TGTGCCAGTAGTACCGGAGCAGGAGAGGAGACCCAGTACTTC,CASSTGAGEETQYF
15,TRBJ2-2,TRBD1,TRBV2,NA,TGTGCCAGCAGTGGGGACAGCTATCCTGGCGGGGAGCTGTTTTTT,CASSGDSYPGGELFF
15,TRBJ2-1,NA,TRBV19,NA,TGTGCCAGTAGTATTTCGACCATACAAGAGTATGAGCAGTTCTTC,CASSISTIQEYEQFF
12,TRBJ2-2,NA,TRBV5-6,NA,TGTGCCAGCAGCCTCTGGCCCGGGGAGCTGTTTTTT,CASSLWPGELFF
13,TRBJ2-7,NA,TRBV6-1,NA,TGTGCCAGCAGTGAAAATAACTCTTACGAGCAGTACTTC,CASSENNSYEQYF
12,TRBJ2-5,NA,TRBV2,NA,TGTGCCAGCAGTCAGTACCAAGAGACCCAGTACTTC,CASSQYQETQYF